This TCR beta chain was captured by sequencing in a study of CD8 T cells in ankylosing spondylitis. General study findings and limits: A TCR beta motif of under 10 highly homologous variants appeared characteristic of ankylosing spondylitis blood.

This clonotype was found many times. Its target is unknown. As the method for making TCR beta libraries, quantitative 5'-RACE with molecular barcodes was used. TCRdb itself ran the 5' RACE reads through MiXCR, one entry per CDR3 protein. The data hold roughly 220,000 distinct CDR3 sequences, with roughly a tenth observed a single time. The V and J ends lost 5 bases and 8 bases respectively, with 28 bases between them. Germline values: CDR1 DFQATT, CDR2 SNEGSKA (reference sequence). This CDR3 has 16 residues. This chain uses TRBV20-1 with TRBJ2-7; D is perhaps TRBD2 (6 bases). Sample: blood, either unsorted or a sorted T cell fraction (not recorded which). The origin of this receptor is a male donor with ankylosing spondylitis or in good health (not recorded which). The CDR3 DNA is TGCAGTGCTGCCCAAACACCGCCGGGACTCCTCACCCAGCAGTACTTC. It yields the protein CSAAQTPPGLLTQQYF.